The 3 T cell receptor beta chains below come from one sample, sequenced in a study of blood T cell repertoires in COVID-19 (dated by TCRdb to the early 2020s). The library was generated by the immunoSEQ multiplex PCR assay. TCRdb mirrors the immuneACCESS table, restricted to in-frame sequences. Some clones are absent from its copies; in checked studies, under half trace to an unresolved V gene, and the reason for the others is unknown. This sample is represented by 35,000 to 45,000 clones; 85% of them were singletons. About an eighth of the sample lies in the top ten. Sequenced: peripheral blood. These TCRs come from a human donor in a cohort sampled during active COVID-19.

Here the CDR3 reads CASSLVASGGAVETQYF. The CDR3 region has the DNA TGTGCCAGCAGCTTAGTGGCTAGCGGGGGGGCCGTGGAGACCCAGTACTTC. This sequence joins TRBV11-2 and TRBJ2-5; TRBD2 agrees at 12 bases. The CDR3 is made up of 17 amino acids. Germline V lookup: CDR1 SGHAT, CDR2 FQNNGV. The V gene end was trimmed by 1 base and the J gene end by 5 bases; junction bases not matched to a gene: 8. The whole variable domain, remainder taken from reference TRBV11-2 and TRBJ2-5, is EAGVAQSPRYKIIEKRQSVAFWCNPISGHATLYWYQQILGQGPKLLIQFQNNGVVDDSQLPKDRFSAERLKGVDSTLKIQPAKLEDSAVYLCASSLVASGGAVETQYFGPGTRLLVL.

The rearrangement links TRBV19 to TRBJ2-3, with D possibly matching TRBD1 (6 bases). Between the trimmed V and J ends, which lost 3 bases and 2 bases, there was a span of 15 bases. Per germline, CDR1 LNHDA and CDR2 SQIVND (reference sequence). This CDR3 is built from 16 residues. CDR3 coding DNA: TGTGCCAGTAGTATTACCTGGGACACGTCCACAGATACGCAGTATTTT. Amino acid sequence: CASSITWDTSTDTQYF.

This clone is a singleton in its sample. The rearrangement joins TRBV6-2 or TRBV6-3 to TRBJ2-2, with D possibly matching TRBD2 (5 bases). Germline CDR1 reads MNHEY; CDR2 reads SVGEGT. Trimming took 4 bases from V and 3 from J, leaving 9 bases between them. The CDR3 has 14 amino acids. The CDR3 sequence is CASSSGSYTGELFF. For the CDR3, the DNA is TGTGCCAGCAGTTCGGGGAGTTACACCGGGGAGCTGTTTTTT.